These T cell receptor beta chains were read from a single sample in a study of cytomegalovirus exposure and HLA in healthy donors. Measured with immunoSEQ multiplex PCR; TCRdb has only the in-frame clones, and not every one. This table holds some 150,000 clones, 75% found once. Sequencing was done on a sample of PBMCs. These receptors were obtained from a man between 40 and 49 years old in good health and CMV-seronegative. CDR3s include the opening cysteine and the closing phenylalanine or tryptophan. A D gene is named only where the DNA matches it firmly. Not every row has a clone size; where given, it reads once, few, many or a size class.

>TRBD1|TRBJ1-1|TRBV6-5|NA
TGTGCCAGCAGTCGCCGGGACAGGCGTTGGGCTGAAGCTTTCTTT
CASSRRDRRWAEAFF
>NA|TRBJ2-3|TRBV5-6|few
TGTGCCAGCTACCCATATCGGGGTTCTAGCACAGATACGCAGTATTTT
CASYPYRGSSTDTQYF
>NA|TRBJ2-7|TRBV6-1|few
TGTGCCACCCTGGACAGACTCCACGAGCAGTACTTC
CATLDRLHEQYF
>NA|TRBJ1-1|TRBV5-5|NA
TGTGCCAGCAGGTCCCGGGCAGGGCAGAACACTGAAGCTTTCTTT
CASRSRAGQNTEAFF
>NA|TRBJ2-7|TRBV6-1|NA
TGTGCCAGCAGTGAGTGGAGAGAGGCCTACGAGCAGTACTTC
CASSEWREAYEQYF
>NA|TRBJ2-7|TRBV9|NA
TGTGCCAGCTCCCCCCCCGGGGGACGTTTCGGACTATCCTACGAGCAGTACTTC
CASSPPGGRFGLSYEQYF
>TRBD2|TRBJ2-1|TRBV19|NA
TGTGCCAGTAGTATTCTGAGCGGGGGCTACTCGTCCTTCAATGAGCAGTTCTTC
CASSILSGGYSSFNEQFF
>NA|TRBJ1-5|TRBV21-1|NA
TGTGCCAGCAGCAGCCTACAGGGTGCTAGCAATCAGCCCCAGCATTTT
CASSSLQGASNQPQHF
>NA|TRBJ1-2|TRBV6-5|NA
TGTGCCAGCAGTTACTCAAGGGGGGGTTCGAACTATGGCTACACCTTC
CASSYSRGGSNYGYTF
>NA|TRBJ1-4|TRBV30|few
TGTGCCTGGAGTGTAATAGGGGCGGAAAAACTGTTTTTT
CAWSVIGAEKLFF
>TRBD1|TRBJ2-5|TRBV9|NA
TGTGCCAGCAGCGTAGCGGGGACAGGGGGAGAGACCCAGTACTTC
CASSVAGTGGETQYF
>TRBD1|TRBJ2-6|TRBV11-2|NA
TGTGCCAGCAGCTGGCGGACAGGGGCGTCAGGGGCCAACGTCCTGACTTTC
CASSWRTGASGANVLTF
>NA|TRBJ1-6|TRBV5-6|few
TGTGCCAGCAGCTTGAGGGGTACCTATAATTCACCCCTCCACTTT
CASSLRGTYNSPLHF
>TRBD1|TRBJ2-1|TRBV28|NA
TGTGCCAGCAGAACAGGGGGAACTGAGCAGTTCTTC
CASRTGGTEQFF
>TRBD1|TRBJ2-2|TRBV5-1|NA
TGCGCCAGCAGCCTGCCCGGGACAGGGAGCACCGGGGAGCTGTTTTTT
CASSLPGTGSTGELFF
>TRBD2|TRBJ2-5|TRBV19|NA
TGTGCCAGTAGTATCTCGGGGGGGCTAGAGACCCAGTACTTC
CASSISGGLETQYF
>TRBD1|TRBJ2-7|TRBV6-5|NA
TGTGCCAGCAGTAGGGGGACAGCCGCTGTTAGAGAGCAGTACTTC
CASSRGTAAVREQYF
>NA|TRBJ1-5|TRBV19|NA
TGTGCCAGTCACAGGGACGGTTATCAGCCCCAGCATTTT
CASHRDGYQPQHF
>TRBD1|TRBJ1-3|TRBV18|NA
TGTGCCAGCTCACCGCTCAGGGGGCGCGAGGGAAACACCATATATTTT
CASSPLRGREGNTIYF
>NA|TRBJ1-1|TRBV19|NA
TGTGCCAGTAGTATAGATATAGTAGCTGTGAACACTGAAGCTTTCTTT
CASSIDIVAVNTEAFF
>TRBD1|TRBJ2-2|TRBV15|once
TGTGCCACCAGCAGAAATAACAGGGGGTCCGGGGAGCTGTTTTTT
CATSRNNRGSGELFF
>TRBD1|TRBJ1-5|TRBV28|NA
TGTGCCAGCATCCCTGGACAGGGCCAATGGCCCCAGCATTTT
CASIPGQGQWPQHF
>TRBD2|TRBJ2-1|TRBV28|NA
TGTGCCAGCAGTCGTAGCGGGGACTCCTACAATGAGCAGTTCTTC
CASSRSGDSYNEQFF
>NA|TRBJ1-2|TRBV9|NA
TGTGCCAGCAGGGGGACTGGAAGGGATTTCGGCTATGGCTACACCTTC
CASRGTGRDFGYGYTF
>NA|TRBJ2-7|TRBV9|once
TGTGCCAGCAGCGGCGGGACGGATTCCTACGAGCAGTACTTC
CASSGGTDSYEQYF
>NA|TRBJ1-2|TRBV5-6|NA
TGTGCCAGCAGCTTTGGAGGGGGGGGCTCTAGCACCTTC
CASSFGGGGSSTF
>NA|TRBJ1-1|TRBV29-1|NA
TGCAGCGTTGGGGTGGCAGGAGCTTTCTTT
CSVGVAGAFF
>NA|TRBJ1-1|TRBV7-2|few
TGTGCCAGCAGCTTACTAGGGACATCGAACACTGAAGCTTTCTTT
CASSLLGTSNTEAFF
>NA|TRBJ1-4|TRBV10-3|few
TGTGCCATCAGTGAGTCGACAGGCCGGGAAAAACTGTTTTTT
CAISESTGREKLFF
>NA|TRBJ1-1|TRBV2|few
TGTGCCAGCAGCGGCCGGGGGACTGAAGCTTTCTTT
CASSGRGTEAFF
>TRBD1|TRBJ1-2|TRBV25-1|NA
TGTGCCAGCAGTGAATCTCAGGGGGCAGCATACTATGGCTACACCTTC
CASSESQGAAYYGYTF
>TRBD1|TRBJ1-1|TRBV19|NA
TGTGCCAGTAGTATAGTCCCCGGGACAGGGATGAACACTGAAGCTTTCTTT
CASSIVPGTGMNTEAFF
>TRBD1|TRBJ1-1|TRBV18|NA
TGTGCCGGCTCACTCGGACAGGTGAACACTGAAGCTTTCTTT
CAGSLGQVNTEAFF
>NA|TRBJ2-7|TRBV7-6|NA
TGTGCCAGCAGTCCCACCTCGACAGGCTCCTACGAGCAGTACTTC
CASSPTSTGSYEQYF
>TRBD2|TRBJ2-1|TRBV9|NA
TGTGCCAGCGTAAAGGGGAGCGGGGGCTACAATGAGCAGTTCTTC
CASVKGSGGYNEQFF
>NA|TRBJ2-1|TRBV10-3|once
TGTGCCATCAGTGATCCGGTTCGGGACTACAATGAGCAGTTCTTC
CAISDPVRDYNEQFF
>NA|TRBJ2-1|TRBV6-1|NA
TGTGCCAGCACCCTCGGGGGCTCCTACAATGAGCAGTTCTTC
CASTLGGSYNEQFF
>TRBD1|TRBJ1-3|TRBV18|NA
TGTGCCAGCTCACCACAGGGGGCTACCATGAAGGTCTCTGGAAACACCATATATTTT
CASSPQGATMKVSGNTIYF
>TRBD1|TRBJ2-2|TRBV10-3|NA
TGTGCCATCAGCGCCGGGACAGGGTATAACGGGGAGCTGTTTTTT
CAISAGTGYNGELFF
>TRBD2|TRBJ2-7|TRBV28|NA
TGTGCCAGCAGTTCCCCCGCGGGAGGAACCGCCTACGAGCAGTACTTC
CASSSPAGGTAYEQYF